A single sample is the source of the 6 T cell receptor beta chains below, sequenced in a study of neurological immune-mediated disorders (dated 2019 in TCRdb). The library was built by means of 5' RACE. Sequencing was carried out with an Illumina HiSeq 2500. TCRdb trimmed the raw reads at Q25, called clones with MiXCR and kept productive beta chains. CDR3 protein duplicates are merged, each entry listing the most common genes and DNA. The sample contains approximately 32,000 distinct CDR3 sequences, almost 7.5% of them found a single time. The ten largest account for less than 4.5% of the sample. The sequenced sample was PBMCs. Source of these receptors: a woman aged 35 to 49 in good health.

There are many counts of this clonotype. The rearrangement links TRBV15 to TRBJ2-5; 8 nucleotides agree with TRBD1. V was pared by 7 bases and J by 0 bases, with 16 bases of the junction left unmatched. The CDR3 runs 18 residues. Per the germline V gene, CDR1 is LNHNV and CDR2 is YYDKDF (reference sequence). CDR3 nucleotide sequence: TGTGCCACCACTGGCGGTCAGGGGGCGCAAAGGTACCAAGAGACCCAGTACTTC. Protein product: CATTGGQGAQRYQETQYF.

Ten or more counts support this clonotype. The chain has TRBV27 and TRBJ2-7, with 7 bases matching TRBD1. The junction had 11 bases not matched to a gene; V was cut back by 6 bases and J by 3 bases. The CDR3 totals 15 residues. CDR1 is MNHEY and CDR2 is SMNVEV in the germline V gene (reference sequence). CDR3 DNA sequence: TGTGCCAGCAGCCGGGGACAGCCCTCTTTCTACGAGCAGTACTTC. This encodes CASSRGQPSFYEQYF.

This clonotype was seen many times. An end of the junction differs from the germline gene, which may be a read error. This chain links TRBV7-7 with TRBJ2-2, with 10 bases that match TRBD1. CDR1 and CDR2 from the germline V gene are SSHAT and FNYEAQ (reference sequence). The CDR3 is 16 residues long. The CDR3, as DNA: TGTGCTAGCAGCCTCGCCCCGGGACAGGGGACCGGGGAGCTGTTTTTT. Translating gives CASSLAPGQGTGELFF.

This clonotype was seen at least ten times. The rearrangement uses TRBV28 and TRBJ1-4; D is ambiguous. The CDR3 is 15 residues long. Germline V lookup: CDR1 MDHEN, CDR2 SYDVKM. V lost 7 bases and J lost 4, with 16 bases in between. The CDR3 region is CASTRGGSVNEKLFF. The CDR3 DNA reads TGTGCCAGCACGCGCGGAGGGTCGGTTAATGAAAAACTGTTTTTT.

This clonotype was picked up many times. The chain recombines TRBV29-1 with TRBJ1-1; the D is unclear. CDR3 length: 11 residues. The ends were cut back, 7 bases at V and 1 base at J, with 7 bases in the middle. The germline V gene encodes CDR1 SQVTM and CDR2 ANQGSEA. CDR3 bases: TGCAGCGGGATTAAGAACACTGAAGCTTTCTTT. It codes for CSGIKNTEAFF.

At least ten counts were recorded for this clonotype. The chain has TRBV3-1 and TRBJ2-1, with D perhaps matching TRBD1 (5 bases). Deletions cut 1 base from V and 0 bases from J, with 10 bases between. The CDR3 is 16 amino acids. Germline values: CDR1 LGHDT, CDR2 YNNKEL (reference sequence). As DNA, the CDR3 is TGTGCCAGCAGCCAAGGGGGCAAGAGCTCCTACAATGAGCAGTTCTTC. Translating gives CASSQGGKSSYNEQFF.